This T cell receptor (beta chain) stems from a study of T-cell memory formation after mild COVID-19. General study points: CD4+ contracting clones lay mainly in CM and EM, CD8+ ones in EMRA.

TCR alpha and TCR beta cDNA libraries carrying sample barcodes and UMIs came from 5'RACE with constant-segment primers. TCRdb passed the 5' RACE reads through MiXCR, listing each CDR3 protein once. The data contain approximately 400,000 distinct CDR3 sequences, about a sixth of them singletons. CDR1 SGHDT and CDR2 YYEEEE come from the germline V gene. Trimming took 5 bases from V and 4 from J, leaving 10 bases between them. CDR3 size: 12 residues. At least ten counts were recorded for this clonotype. Its antigen is undetermined. The rearrangement uses TRBV5-6 and TRBJ2-7, with a possible D match to TRBD1 (6 bases). The receptor comes from a man between 18 and 35 years old who had mild COVID-19 (a few samples of this study predate the infection). Cell type and time point are not known. Sequencing input: PBMCs or a T cell subset sorted from them (not recorded which). CDR3 sequence reads: CASSRDKYEQYV. The CDR3 DNA reads as TGTGCCAGCAGTCGGGACAAATACGAGCAGTACGTC.